This is a list of T cell receptor beta chains from one sample in a study of shared clonotypes between healthy human individuals. Using immunoSEQ multiplex PCR, the repertoire was profiled, and TCRdb retains in-frame clones only, with some absent. The sample contains a few million clones, under 97% of which appear only once. Sequencing was performed on naive CD4+ T cells sorted from blood. All receptors derive from a man in his late teens or twenties in good health. Both conserved end residues are part of each CDR3. A D gene is named only where the DNA matches it firmly.

.	TRBV6-1	TRBJ2-7	CASSSVYEQYF	TGTGCCAGCAGTTCGGTCTACGAGCAGTACTTC
.	TRBV5-1	TRBJ2-5	CASSPKPQETQYF	TGCGCCAGCAGCCCGAAACCCCAAGAGACCCAGTACTTC
.	TRBV28	TRBJ1-1	CASSSRRTEAFF	TGTGCCAGCAGTTCCCGGCGTACTGAAGCTTTCTTT
.	TRBV6-6	TRBJ1-4	CASSYSRADNEKLFF	TGTGCCAGCAGTTACTCGAGAGCGGATAATGAAAAACTGTTTTTT
.	TRBV6-6	TRBJ2-3	CASSYSSGDTQYF	TGTGCCAGCAGTTACTCTTCTGGGGATACGCAGTATTTT
.	TRBV7-2	TRBJ2-3	CASSLTGPDTQYF	TGTGCCAGCAGCTTAACCGGGCCAGATACGCAGTATTTT
TRBD1	TRBV10-1	TRBJ2-5	CASSATTGGQETQYF	TGCGCCAGCAGTGCTACGACAGGGGGCCAAGAGACCCAGTACTTC
.	TRBV10-3	TRBJ2-1	CAISASGRDYNEQFF	TGTGCCATCAGTGCTAGTGGCCGAGACTACAATGAGCAGTTCTTC
.	TRBV5-1	TRBJ2-3	CASSPIGRAGADTQYF	TGCGCCAGCAGCCCCATCGGCAGGGCAGGAGCAGATACGCAGTATTTT
.	TRBV9	TRBJ2-7	CASSVAPLSSYEQYF	TGTGCCAGCAGCGTAGCCCCCTTGAGCTCCTACGAGCAGTACTTC
.	TRBV30	TRBJ1-1	CAKQENTEAFF	TGTGCCAAACAGGAAAACACTGAAGCTTTCTTT
.	TRBV6-1	TRBJ1-6	CASSEAGSYNSPLHF	TGTGCCAGCAGTGAAGCGGGGAGCTATAATTCACCCCTCCACTTT
TRBD1	TRBV10-3	TRBJ2-3	CAISRDRGVTDTQYF	TGTGCCATCAGCCGGGACAGGGGTGTTACAGATACGCAGTATTTT
TRBD1	TRBV18	TRBJ2-7	CASSPEDRAYEQYF	TGTGCCAGCTCACCAGAGGACAGGGCCTACGAGCAGTACTTC
TRBD2	TRBV30	TRBJ2-7	CAWAPFSGGASNEQYF	TGTGCCTGGGCCCCTTTTAGCGGGGGGGCCTCCAACGAGCAGTACTTC